Listed below are T cell receptor beta chains from one sample, sequenced in a study of T cell responses to AZD1222 COVID-19 vaccine. Generated by immunoSEQ multiplex PCR, the TCRdb table keeps only in-frame clones and is missing some. The sample records about 200,000 clones, 85% to 95% being singletons. The sample here was peripheral blood, taken on day 0 of MenACWY control vaccination. The source of these receptors is an adult in good health. Both conserved end residues are part of each CDR3. The D gene is left open where the match is weak. Clone sizes are given selectively: once, few, many, or a class where the clone is expanded.

v_gene: TRBV5-1; d_gene: TRBD1; j_gene: TRBJ1-2; abundance: .; CDR3aa: CASSFGQGPYGYTF; CDR3nt: TGCGCCAGCAGCTTTGGACAGGGGCCCTATGGCTACACCTTC
v_gene: TRBV27; d_gene: .; j_gene: TRBJ1-1; abundance: .; CDR3aa: CASSTGGAGRDTEAFF; CDR3nt: TGTGCCAGCAGTACGGGAGGTGCAGGGAGGGACACTGAAGCTTTCTTT
v_gene: TRBV5-1; d_gene: TRBD1; j_gene: TRBJ1-1; abundance: once; CDR3aa: CASSPQRGTGFEAFF; CDR3nt: TGCGCCAGCAGCCCCCAGCGGGGGACAGGGTTTGAAGCTTTCTTT
v_gene: TRBV7-8; d_gene: TRBD1; j_gene: TRBJ1-4; abundance: .; CDR3aa: CASSRDRGNEKLFF; CDR3nt: TGTGCCAGCAGCCGAGACAGGGGAAACGAAAAACTGTTTTTT
v_gene: TRBV5-1; d_gene: .; j_gene: TRBJ2-3; abundance: .; CDR3aa: CASSLAGSSTDTQYF; CDR3nt: TGCGCCAGCAGCTTGGCTGGTTCTAGCACAGATACGCAGTATTTT
v_gene: TRBV24-1; d_gene: TRBD1; j_gene: TRBJ2-5; abundance: .; CDR3aa: CATSDSGTGGSETQYF; CDR3nt: TGTGCCACCAGTGATTCCGGGACAGGGGGCTCGGAGACCCAGTACTTC
v_gene: TRBV6-4; d_gene: .; j_gene: TRBJ1-6; abundance: .; CDR3aa: CASSAGGGRLYNSPLHF; CDR3nt: TGTGCCAGCAGTGCCGGGGGAGGGAGGCTCTATAATTCACCCCTCCACTTT
v_gene: TRBV6-2/TRBV6-3; d_gene: .; j_gene: TRBJ2-7; abundance: .; CDR3aa: CASSYSRREQYF; CDR3nt: TGTGCCAGCAGTTACTCCCGACGCGAGCAGTACTTC
v_gene: TRBV7-9; d_gene: .; j_gene: TRBJ1-1; abundance: .; CDR3aa: CASSFGGETEAFF; CDR3nt: TGTGCCAGCAGCTTCGGGGGGGAGACTGAAGCTTTCTTT
v_gene: TRBV19; d_gene: .; j_gene: TRBJ2-3; abundance: .; CDR3aa: CASSQRDPGTDTQYF; CDR3nt: TGTGCCAGTAGCCAACGGGACCCGGGGACGGATACGCAGTATTTT
v_gene: TRBV5-6; d_gene: .; j_gene: TRBJ1-6; abundance: .; CDR3aa: CASSWWGSGYGSPLHF; CDR3nt: TGTGCCAGCAGCTGGTGGGGCTCGGGATACGGTTCACCCCTCCACTTT
v_gene: TRBV15; d_gene: .; j_gene: TRBJ1-5; abundance: .; CDR3aa: CATSRNRGGNQPQHF; CDR3nt: TGTGCCACCAGCAGAAACCGGGGGGGCAATCAGCCCCAGCATTTT
v_gene: TRBV12-3/TRBV12-4; d_gene: TRBD1; j_gene: TRBJ1-1; abundance: .; CDR3aa: CASSQTGFNEAFF; CDR3nt: TGTGCCAGCAGCCAGACAGGGTTTAATGAAGCTTTCTTT
v_gene: TRBV7-9; d_gene: .; j_gene: TRBJ2-5; abundance: .; CDR3aa: CASSSARGSRLGETQYF; CDR3nt: TGTGCCAGCAGCTCAGCACGGGGTTCCCGACTCGGGGAGACCCAGTACTTC
v_gene: TRBV7-9; d_gene: TRBD1; j_gene: TRBJ2-1; abundance: .; CDR3aa: CASSLTGTANNEQFF; CDR3nt: TGTGCCAGCAGCCTTACCGGGACAGCCAACAATGAGCAGTTCTTC
v_gene: TRBV29-1; d_gene: TRBD1; j_gene: TRBJ1-1; abundance: .; CDR3aa: CSANTGQVNTEAFF; CDR3nt: TGCAGCGCAAATACGGGACAGGTGAACACTGAAGCTTTCTTT
v_gene: TRBV2; d_gene: TRBD2; j_gene: TRBJ2-2; abundance: once; CDR3aa: CASSEELAGITGELFF; CDR3nt: TGTGCCAGCAGTGAAGAGTTAGCGGGGATCACCGGGGAGCTGTTTTTT
v_gene: TRBV4-3; d_gene: TRBD1; j_gene: TRBJ1-1; abundance: .; CDR3aa: CASSQEEGTGSAEAFF; CDR3nt: TGCGCCAGCAGCCAAGAGGAAGGGACAGGGTCCGCTGAAGCTTTCTTT
v_gene: TRBV2; d_gene: TRBD2; j_gene: TRBJ2-3; abundance: .; CDR3aa: CASSDWVSGGADTQYF; CDR3nt: TGTGCCAGCAGTGATTGGGTTAGCGGGGGTGCGGATACGCAGTATTTT
v_gene: TRBV5-1; d_gene: .; j_gene: TRBJ2-5; abundance: .; CDR3aa: CASSGQRGETQYF; CDR3nt: TGCGCCAGCAGCGGGCAGAGGGGGGAGACCCAGTACTTC
v_gene: TRBV7-2; d_gene: .; j_gene: TRBJ1-6; abundance: .; CDR3aa: CASSPWTRGNSPLHF; CDR3nt: TGTGCCAGCAGCCCATGGACTCGGGGAAATTCACCCCTCCACTTT
v_gene: TRBV3-1/TRBV3-2; d_gene: .; j_gene: TRBJ1-6; abundance: .; CDR3aa: CASSSGSLYSPLHF; CDR3nt: TGTGCCAGCAGCTCAGGGAGTCTTTATTCACCCCTCCACTTT
v_gene: TRBV7-9; d_gene: TRBD1; j_gene: TRBJ1-2; abundance: .; CDR3aa: CASSDRTGGHGYTF; CDR3nt: TGTGCCAGCAGCGACCGGACAGGGGGACATGGCTACACCTTC
v_gene: TRBV28; d_gene: .; j_gene: TRBJ1-2; abundance: once; CDR3aa: CASSGPGSNYGYTF; CDR3nt: TGTGCCAGCAGTGGTCCGGGTTCCAACTATGGCTACACCTTC
v_gene: TRBV18; d_gene: TRBD1; j_gene: TRBJ2-1; abundance: .; CDR3aa: CASSPGQNNEQFF; CDR3nt: TGTGCCAGCTCGCCGGGACAGAACAATGAGCAGTTCTTC
v_gene: TRBV5-5; d_gene: .; j_gene: TRBJ1-4; abundance: .; CDR3aa: CASTRGGAGDSEKLFF; CDR3nt: TGTGCCAGCACCCGGGGGGGGGCTGGCGATAGCGAAAAACTGTTTTTT
v_gene: TRBV9; d_gene: .; j_gene: TRBJ2-2; abundance: .; CDR3aa: CASSVAQLNTGELFF; CDR3nt: TGTGCCAGCAGCGTAGCACAGCTGAACACCGGGGAGCTGTTTTTT
v_gene: TRBV2; d_gene: .; j_gene: TRBJ2-3; abundance: few; CDR3aa: CASSEDRVEGTQYF; CDR3nt: TGTGCCAGCAGTGAAGACAGGGTCGAGGGGACGCAGTATTTT
v_gene: TRBV6-5; d_gene: .; j_gene: TRBJ1-1; abundance: .; CDR3aa: CASQGTEAFF; CDR3nt: TGTGCCAGCCAGGGGACTGAAGCTTTCTTT
v_gene: TRBV4-1; d_gene: .; j_gene: TRBJ1-3; abundance: .; CDR3aa: CASSPYSDSGNTIYF; CDR3nt: TGCGCCAGCAGCCCTTACAGTGATTCTGGAAACACCATATATTTT
v_gene: TRBV24-1; d_gene: .; j_gene: TRBJ2-1; abundance: .; CDR3aa: CATSDPGQNNEQFF; CDR3nt: TGTGCCACCAGTGATCCTGGACAAAACAATGAGCAGTTCTTC
v_gene: TRBV7-2; d_gene: .; j_gene: TRBJ1-2; abundance: .; CDR3aa: CASSLNLGSESDGYTF; CDR3nt: TGTGCCAGCAGCTTAAATCTCGGCTCTGAGTCCGATGGCTACACCTTC
v_gene: TRBV5-5; d_gene: .; j_gene: TRBJ1-6; abundance: .; CDR3aa: CASSLALTGSTPLHF; CDR3nt: TGTGCCAGCAGCTTGGCGCTTACAGGGAGCACACCCCTCCACTTT
v_gene: TRBV19; d_gene: .; j_gene: TRBJ1-5; abundance: .; CDR3aa: CASSLQGPSEPQHF; CDR3nt: TGTGCCAGTAGCCTACAGGGCCCCTCGGAGCCCCAGCATTTT
v_gene: TRBV18; d_gene: .; j_gene: TRBJ1-6; abundance: .; CDR3aa: CASSQGYNSPLHF; CDR3nt: TGTGCCAGCTCACAGGGGTATAATTCACCCCTCCACTTT
v_gene: TRBV3-1/TRBV3-2; d_gene: .; j_gene: TRBJ1-3; abundance: .; CDR3aa: CASTSGLTRSTIYF; CDR3nt: TGTGCCAGCACTTCGGGACTAACACGGAGCACCATATATTTT
v_gene: TRBV7-9; d_gene: .; j_gene: TRBJ1-1; abundance: .; CDR3aa: CASSSWAGRGNTEAFF; CDR3nt: TGTGCCAGCAGCTCATGGGCCGGGAGAGGGAACACTGAAGCTTTCTTT
v_gene: TRBV2; d_gene: TRBD1; j_gene: TRBJ1-1; abundance: few; CDR3aa: CASQTDRLNTEAFF; CDR3nt: TGTGCCAGTCAAACGGACAGGTTGAACACTGAAGCTTTCTTT
v_gene: TRBV4-1; d_gene: .; j_gene: TRBJ1-6; abundance: .; CDR3aa: CASSQDRDSLGSPLHF; CDR3nt: TGCGCCAGCAGCCAAGATCGAGACAGTCTGGGTTCACCCCTCCACTTT
v_gene: TRBV28; d_gene: TRBD1; j_gene: TRBJ2-7; abundance: .; CDR3aa: CASSFRQGENEQYF; CDR3nt: TGTGCCAGCAGTTTCCGGCAGGGGGAGAACGAGCAGTACTTC
v_gene: TRBV18; d_gene: .; j_gene: TRBJ1-2; abundance: .; CDR3aa: CASSPTSFPGDYNYGYTF; CDR3nt: TGTGCCAGCTCACCAACCTCATTTCCAGGGGATTATAACTATGGCTACACCTTC
v_gene: TRBV30; d_gene: TRBD2; j_gene: TRBJ2-7; abundance: .; CDR3aa: CAWSFGGSSYEQYF; CDR3nt: TGTGCCTGGAGTTTTGGCGGGAGCTCCTACGAGCAGTACTTC
v_gene: TRBV19; d_gene: .; j_gene: TRBJ1-1; abundance: .; CDR3aa: CASTPGHPNTEAFF; CDR3nt: TGTGCCAGTACCCCGGGACATCCGAACACTGAAGCTTTCTTT
v_gene: TRBV18; d_gene: TRBD1; j_gene: TRBJ2-7; abundance: .; CDR3aa: CASSPGTGGREQYF; CDR3nt: TGTGCCAGCTCACCCGGGACAGGGGGCCGGGAGCAGTACTTC
v_gene: TRBV4-3; d_gene: .; j_gene: TRBJ1-1; abundance: .; CDR3aa: CASSRSRVATEAFF; CDR3nt: TGCGCCAGCAGCCGATCGAGGGTAGCCACTGAAGCTTTCTTT
v_gene: TRBV7-6; d_gene: .; j_gene: TRBJ1-1; abundance: .; CDR3aa: CASKRQEHYTEAFF; CDR3nt: TGTGCCAGCAAAAGACAGGAGCATTACACTGAAGCTTTCTTT
v_gene: TRBV3-1/TRBV3-2; d_gene: .; j_gene: TRBJ1-6; abundance: .; CDR3aa: CASSHLEGTNSPLHF; CDR3nt: TGTGCCAGCAGCCATCTTGAGGGAACAAATTCACCCCTCCACTTT
v_gene: TRBV6-5; d_gene: TRBD1; j_gene: TRBJ1-6; abundance: .; CDR3aa: CASSSDRGYSNSPLHF; CDR3nt: TGTGCCAGCAGTTCCGACAGGGGGTATTCTAATTCACCCCTCCACTTT
v_gene: TRBV2; d_gene: TRBD1; j_gene: TRBJ1-4; abundance: once; CDR3aa: CATSGGGNEKLFF; CDR3nt: TGTGCCACCTCAGGGGGCGGGAATGAAAAACTGTTTTTT
v_gene: TRBV6-5; d_gene: TRBD1; j_gene: TRBJ1-5; abundance: .; CDR3aa: CASRGTGDQPQHF; CDR3nt: TGTGCCAGCAGAGGGACAGGGGATCAGCCCCAGCATTTT
v_gene: TRBV19; d_gene: .; j_gene: TRBJ2-7; abundance: once; CDR3aa: CASSARGGHEQYF; CDR3nt: TGTGCCAGTAGTGCCAGGGGGGGCCACGAGCAGTACTTC